This is a list of T cell receptor beta chains from one sample in a study of siplizumab effects on memory and regulatory T cells. Sequenced by immunoSEQ multiplex PCR; TCRdb stores in-frame clones only, minus some. The profile covers around 100,000 clones, with 75% to 95% appearing a single time and just over 2.5% taken by the ten largest. Specimen: CD4+ T cells sorted from blood. The receptor set was obtained from a human donor in good health. Some clones in this sample may be carry-over from other donors' samples. CDR3s leave out the opening cysteine and the closing phenylalanine or tryptophan.

TRBJ1-5 | TRBV29-1 | SVADRFDQPQH
TRBJ2-1 | TRBV4-1 | ASSQGLAGTMAQF
TRBJ1-5 | TRBV2 | ASRWDTDQPQH
TRBJ1-5 | TRBV5-4 | ASSTDRANQPQH
TRBJ2-5 | TRBV27 | ASSLSTGSGATQY
TRBJ2-5 | TRBV28 | ASQHSDQETQY
TRBJ1-1 | TRBV7-7 | ASSSPTRPEAF
TRBJ2-6 | TRBV11-2 | ASSLSPQVAGANVLT
TRBJ2-2 | TRBV2 | ASSRENTGELF
TRBJ2-7 | TRBV6-5 | ASRRTDAEQY
TRBJ2-1 | TRBV7-6 | ASSSGRWNEQF
TRBJ1-1 | TRBV18 | ASSPNSDSTEAF
TRBJ1-1 | TRBV18 | ASSPRPAGLNTEAF
TRBJ2-3 | TRBV19 | ASKGLGSTDTQY
TRBJ1-3 | TRBV28 | ASSILQGNSGNTIY
TRBJ2-2 | TRBV7-6 | ASRLGRGRGTGELF
TRBJ2-3 | TRBV19 | ASSTGLAGEDTQY
TRBJ1-5 | TRBV10-3 | AISESSGQGYQPQH
TRBJ2-7 | TRBV7-6 | ASSLVAGGLYEQY
TRBJ2-2 | TRBV10-3 | AISESMAGELF
TRBJ1-1 | TRBV15 | ATSRDRATMNTEAF
TRBJ2-3 | TRBV10-3 | AISDSGRADTQY
TRBJ1-3 | TRBV7-3 | ASSSGRWGASGNTIY
TRBJ2-7 | TRBV5-1 | ASSNNRGAYEQY
TRBJ2-5 | TRBV28 | ASKGQGYETQY
TRBJ2-5 | TRBV28 | ASKPGAQETQY
TRBJ2-7 | TRBV28 | ASSSTPGRPSSYEQY
TRBJ2-7 | TRBV7-2 | ASSLGAGYEQY
TRBJ2-5 | TRBV19 | ASSIDGTGEETQY
TRBJ1-1 | TRBV14 | ASSQESRRRPLSPTEAF
TRBJ1-3 | TRBV9 | ASSVDGHLNTIY
TRBJ1-3 | TRBV29-1 | SGFRGESNTIY
TRBJ2-7 | TRBV11-2 | ASSLAPDSYEQY
. | TRBV18 | ASSQGRSYEQY
TRBJ2-5 | TRBV2 | ASTKPKETQY
TRBJ2-5 | TRBV19 | ATGGETQY
TRBJ1-2 | TRBV2 | ASSDRGESYGYT
TRBJ2-3 | TRBV2 | ASRSGRGTDTQY
TRBJ1-2 | TRBV6-5 | ASSYRSLTTGYT
TRBJ1-2 | TRBV2 | ASRGDTYGYT
TRBJ2-2 | TRBV7-2 | ASSLYRNTGELF
TRBJ2-1 | TRBV7-2 | ASSSTSGQYNEQF
TRBJ2-7 | TRBV6-1 | ASRGLAGQYEQY
TRBJ2-5 | TRBV19 | ASMSSGSMETQY
TRBJ1-1 | TRBV27 | ASSLTPRQGDTRVGTEAF
TRBJ2-3 | TRBV14 | ASSPNGGLAGLGSQY
TRBJ2-2 | TRBV27 | ASRKGLAVNTGELF
TRBJ1-2 | TRBV5-6 | ASSLATGYYGYT
TRBJ2-7 | TRBV9 | ASNQTPDPDEQY
TRBJ2-7 | TRBV6-5 | ASTRLAGSSYEQY
TRBJ2-7 | TRBV2 | ASSEMTSGPYEQY
TRBJ2-7 | TRBV2 | ASSAGQGTYEQY